This TCR beta chain was captured in a study of OX40 agonist ivuxolimab in advanced cancers. About the research overall: Melanoma, hepatocellular carcinoma, head and neck or renal cell cancer occurred in dose-escalation patients. Study observations and caveats: There were, on average, more expanded clones in CD8+ T cells than in CD4+. Dose levels from 0.1 to 3.0 mg/kg saw CD4+ and CD8+ blood T cells expand clonally by week 6.

Produced via immunoSEQ multiplex PCR; TCRdb's table is partial and in-frame only. The data hold fewer than 65,000 clones, with 80% to 90% observed a single time. Notes on this clone: The antigen remains unidentified.

This receptor was taken from an adult with an advanced solid tumor such as melanoma, head and neck, liver or kidney cancer. The sequencing here drew on CD4+ or CD8+ T cells sorted from blood, taken in a trial of the OX40 agonist ivuxolimab.

The CDR3 coding sequence is TGTGCCAGCAGCGTAGCTTCCGGAGAGACCCAGTACTTC. Translating gives CASSVASGETQYF. This sequence joins TRBV9 and TRBJ2-5; D uncertain. The ends were cut back, 0 bases at V and 4 bases at J, with 7 bases in the middle. CDR3 length: 13 amino acids. Germline-derived CDR1 and CDR2 are SGDLS and YYNGEE. Full variable domain (missing parts from reference TRBV9 and TRBJ2-5): DSGVTQTPKHLITATGQRVTLRCSPRSGDLSVYWYQQSLDQGLQFLIQYYNGEERAKGNILERFSAQQFPDLHSELNLSSLELGDSALYFCASSVASGETQYFGPGTRLLVL.